This entry concerns a single TCR beta chain. The antigen remains undetermined. The CDR3 totals 13 residues. The germline V gene has CDR1 SGHDT and CDR2 YYEEEE. V shed 5 bases and J shed 4 bases, with 12 bases lying between them. This sample stems from a study of shared clonotypes between healthy human individuals. Study observations and caveats: Generation probabilities were higher for clonotypes shared across all four sorted-subset donors than for unshared ones.

Naive CD8 isolation took CD45RO-negative cells positively selected for CCR7 and excluded terminally differentiated effector memory CD45RA+ cells. Authors' methods: ImmunoSEQ only sent back junction sequences with no quality scores, so filtering was done differently. Assay: immunoSEQ multiplex PCR; the TCRdb copy retains only in-frame clones and omits some. D and trimming were read from the DNA, whereas the V and J calls and clone size are those reported in that table. The data hold 760,000 or so clones, with 95% to 97% observed a single time. The sample comprised naive CD8+ T cells sorted from blood. The receptor was isolated from a man aged 25-45 years in good health. The chain links TRBV5-6 to TRBJ1-1; no clear D. The CDR3 is CASSSVALTEAFF. As DNA, the CDR3 is TGTGCCAGCAGTAGTGTTGCCCTCACTGAAGCTTTCTTT.